This T cell receptor (beta chain) emerged from a study of T cell changes during pregnancy in multiple sclerosis. The repertoire was sequenced with immunoSEQ multiplex PCR; TCRdb's copy has only in-frame clones and lacks some. The table lists about 22,000 clones, about 90% of them singletons. Sequencing was performed on CD4+ T cells from peripheral blood mononuclear cells, taken in the third trimester of pregnancy. This receptor was identified in a female donor in good health, enrolled as a control in a pregnancy study.

The CDR3 protein is CASSAAMGPSTDTQYF. The CDR3 DNA is TGTGCCAGCAGCGCCGCCATGGGGCCCTCCACAGATACGCAGTATTTT. The chain is built from TRBV9 and TRBJ2-3; tentative D call: TRBD1 (5 bases). V lost 3 bases and J 2 bases, leaving 16 bases between the germline ends. The CDR3 is 16 residues long. Germline loops: CDR1 SGDLS, CDR2 YYNGEE.